This T cell receptor beta chain was observed in a study of blood T cell repertoires in COVID-19. Study context: COVID-19 samples collected from the United States, Italy and Spain covered acute and convalescent phases.

The CDR3 runs to 14 residues. The germline V gene has CDR1 WSHSY and CDR2 SAAADI. Trimming removed 6 bases at V and 3 bases at J, with 14 bases between. The age range of participants was about 18 to 100 years, with residence in around 22 US areas. As handled by the study authors: Amplification with reference gene primers provided the estimates of nucleated cell counts. Sequencing was performed with immunoSEQ multiplex PCR; in TCRdb, only in-frame clones are kept and a portion is missing. Clonal size and the V and J genes are those of that table, whereas D and trimming came from the DNA. The table includes about 140,000 clones, approximately 84% detected once.

The TCR sequence derives from a woman between 50 and 59 years old with acute COVID-19. This sequence joins TRBV10-2 and TRBJ1-2; D is perhaps TRBD1 (5 bases). Sequencing was carried out using PBMCs or T cells enriched from blood (not recorded which). CDR3 nucleotide sequence: TGCGCCAGCAGGCCCCAGGGCGCGGACTATGGCTACACCTTC. Residues: CASRPQGADYGYTF.